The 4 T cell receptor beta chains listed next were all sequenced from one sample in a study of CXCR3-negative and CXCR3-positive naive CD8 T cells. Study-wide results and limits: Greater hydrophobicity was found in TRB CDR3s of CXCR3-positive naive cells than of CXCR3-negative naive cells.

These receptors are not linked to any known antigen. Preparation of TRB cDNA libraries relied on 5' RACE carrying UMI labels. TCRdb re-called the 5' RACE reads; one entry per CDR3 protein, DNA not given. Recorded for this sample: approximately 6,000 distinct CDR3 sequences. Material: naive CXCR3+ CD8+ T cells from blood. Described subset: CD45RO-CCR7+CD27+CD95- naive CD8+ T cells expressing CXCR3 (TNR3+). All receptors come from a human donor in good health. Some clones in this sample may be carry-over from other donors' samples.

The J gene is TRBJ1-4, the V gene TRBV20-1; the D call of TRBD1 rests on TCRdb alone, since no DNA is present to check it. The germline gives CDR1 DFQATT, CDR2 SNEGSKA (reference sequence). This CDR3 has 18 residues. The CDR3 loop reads CSARDPRDRAVIGEKLFF.

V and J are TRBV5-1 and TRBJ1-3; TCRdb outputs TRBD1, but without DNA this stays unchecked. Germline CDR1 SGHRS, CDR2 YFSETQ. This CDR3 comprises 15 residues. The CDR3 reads CASSWKTGSGNTIYF.

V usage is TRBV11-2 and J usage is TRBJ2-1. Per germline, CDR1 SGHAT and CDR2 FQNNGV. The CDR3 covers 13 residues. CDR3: CASSLDELNEQFF.

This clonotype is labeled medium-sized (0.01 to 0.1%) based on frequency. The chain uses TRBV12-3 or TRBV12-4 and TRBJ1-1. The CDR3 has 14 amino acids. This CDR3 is CASSLFSGNTEAFF.